These T cell receptor beta chains were read from a single sample in a study of control samples from healthy donors and cancer patients. TCRdb's table, derived via immunoSEQ multiplex PCR, lists solely in-frame clones and lacks some. This sample has around 94,000 clones, with 90% found just once. The sample taken for sequencing was blood. The origin of the receptors is a woman aged 18-29 years in good health. CDR3s include the opening cysteine and the closing phenylalanine or tryptophan. The D gene is left open where the match is weak. For some rows the clone size is stated as once, few or many, or as a class when expanded; others skip it.

TRBV21-1	TRBJ1-3	-	-	CASSKSASNTIYF	TGTGCCAGCAGCAAATCCGCTTCAAACACCATATATTTT
TRBV7-8	TRBJ1-2	-	TRBD1	CASSLGQGMGYTF	TGTGCCAGCAGCTTAGGACAGGGCATGGGCTACACCTTC
TRBV12-5	TRBJ1-2	-	TRBD1	CASGPGQGTYGYTF	TGTGCTAGTGGACCTGGACAGGGTACCTATGGCTACACCTTC
TRBV16	TRBJ1-2	-	-	CASSQLSRPGYTF	TGTGCCAGCAGCCAATTATCGAGGCCTGGCTACACCTTC
TRBV9	TRBJ2-7	-	TRBD1	CASSVDPGGSYEQYF	TGTGCCAGCAGCGTAGACCCAGGGGGCTCCTACGAGCAGTACTTC
TRBV4-2	TRBJ1-2	-	-	CASSQGGSSYGYTF	TGTGCCAGCAGCCAAGGGGGGTCTTCCTATGGCTACACCTTC
TRBV5-6	TRBJ1-1	-	TRBD1	CASSFGTGGTEAFF	TGTGCCAGCAGCTTTGGCACAGGGGGAACTGAAGCTTTCTTT
TRBV11-2	TRBJ1-3	few	-	CASSPTYGRGPGNTIYF	TGTGCCAGCAGCCCTACCTACGGCAGGGGACCTGGAAACACCATATATTTT
TRBV4-2	TRBJ2-3	-	-	CASSTLAMRAGTQYF	TGTGCCAGCAGCACGCTAGCGATGCGGGCGGGTACGCAGTATTTT
TRBV6-6	TRBJ2-3	-	-	CASTIEASTDTQYF	TGTGCCAGCACCATTGAGGCTAGCACAGATACGCAGTATTTT
TRBV11-2	TRBJ1-1	once	TRBD1	CASSSTGTGLNTEAFF	TGTGCCAGCAGCTCAACCGGGACAGGACTGAACACTGAAGCTTTCTTT
TRBV3-1/TRBV3-2	TRBJ1-1	-	-	CASSRPPSEAFF	TGTGCCAGCAGCCGCCCCCCTTCCGAAGCTTTCTTT
TRBV7-3	TRBJ2-1	-	TRBD2	CASSSYSGGARRNEQFF	TGTGCCAGCAGCAGTTATAGCGGGGGGGCGAGGAGGAATGAGCAGTTCTTC
TRBV19	TRBJ2-2	-	TRBD2	CASKPWRGGPTGELFF	TGTGCCAGTAAACCTTGGCGGGGGGGCCCCACCGGGGAGCTGTTTTTT
TRBV5-4	TRBJ2-1	-	TRBD2	CASSSAGTSGGNEQFF	TGTGCCAGCAGCTCAGCCGGGACTAGCGGAGGTAATGAGCAGTTCTTC
TRBV19	TRBJ2-3	-	-	CASSIRTEDTQYF	TGTGCCAGTAGTATCCGTACAGAAGATACGCAGTATTTT
TRBV4-2	TRBJ2-7	-	TRBD2	CASSLTSGGPYEQYF	TGTGCCAGCAGCCTGACCAGCGGGGGCCCCTACGAGCAGTACTTC
TRBV11-3	TRBJ2-2	-	-	CASSAGQVSGELFF	TGTGCCAGCAGCGCAGGACAAGTCTCCGGGGAGCTGTTTTTT
TRBV6-5	TRBJ1-2	-	-	CASSFQGYGYTF	TGTGCCAGCAGTTTCCAGGGGTATGGCTACACCTTC
TRBV18	TRBJ1-1	-	-	CASSLTDRLSGTDTEAFF	TGTGCCAGCTCACTAACCGACAGGCTTAGCGGGACGGACACTGAAGCTTTCTTT
TRBV4-2	TRBJ1-3	-	-	CASSQEAAASGNTIYF	TGTGCCAGCAGCCAAGAGGCAGCTGCCTCTGGAAACACCATATATTTT
TRBV4-1	TRBJ1-4	-	-	CASSQVIRGEKLFF	TGCGCCAGCAGCCAAGTAATCCGGGGTGAAAAACTGTTTTTT
TRBV2	TRBJ1-4	-	TRBD1	CASRPKTGDEKLFF	TGTGCCAGCAGGCCTAAGACAGGGGACGAAAAACTGTTTTTT
TRBV15	TRBJ1-1	-	-	CATSAGQRNTEAFF	TGTGCCACCAGCGCAGGACAGAGGAACACTGAAGCTTTCTTT
TRBV25-1	TRBJ1-2	-	TRBD1	CASSDPGQATDGYTF	TGTGCCAGCAGTGATCCGGGACAGGCGACCGATGGCTACACCTTC
TRBV2	TRBJ2-5	-	TRBD2	CASSEAGTSSEETQYF	TGTGCCAGCAGTGAAGCGGGGACTAGCTCGGAAGAGACCCAGTACTTC
TRBV27	TRBJ1-5	-	-	CASSFGGSSNQPQHF	TGTGCCAGCAGTTTTGGGGGAAGTAGCAATCAGCCCCAGCATTTT
TRBV5-1	TRBJ2-6	once	-	CASSGGPGANVLTF	TGCGCCAGCAGCGGGGGGCCGGGGGCCAACGTCCTGACTTTC
TRBV6-4	TRBJ2-7	few	TRBD2	CASSPVAGGQGEQYF	TGTGCCAGCAGTCCTGTAGCGGGGGGGCAGGGCGAGCAGTACTTC
TRBV11-2	TRBJ2-1	once	TRBD2	CASSARTSGRSSYNEQFF	TGTGCCAGCAGCGCCAGGACTAGCGGTCGGAGCTCCTACAATGAGCAGTTCTTC
TRBV5-5	TRBJ2-2	-	-	CASSLEGGKQDGELFF	TGTGCCAGCAGCTTGGAGGGCGGGAAGCAGGACGGGGAGCTGTTTTTT
TRBV7-2	TRBJ1-1	once	-	CASSPRVWGGTEAFF	TGTGCCAGCAGCCCCCGAGTGTGGGGAGGGACTGAAGCTTTCTTT